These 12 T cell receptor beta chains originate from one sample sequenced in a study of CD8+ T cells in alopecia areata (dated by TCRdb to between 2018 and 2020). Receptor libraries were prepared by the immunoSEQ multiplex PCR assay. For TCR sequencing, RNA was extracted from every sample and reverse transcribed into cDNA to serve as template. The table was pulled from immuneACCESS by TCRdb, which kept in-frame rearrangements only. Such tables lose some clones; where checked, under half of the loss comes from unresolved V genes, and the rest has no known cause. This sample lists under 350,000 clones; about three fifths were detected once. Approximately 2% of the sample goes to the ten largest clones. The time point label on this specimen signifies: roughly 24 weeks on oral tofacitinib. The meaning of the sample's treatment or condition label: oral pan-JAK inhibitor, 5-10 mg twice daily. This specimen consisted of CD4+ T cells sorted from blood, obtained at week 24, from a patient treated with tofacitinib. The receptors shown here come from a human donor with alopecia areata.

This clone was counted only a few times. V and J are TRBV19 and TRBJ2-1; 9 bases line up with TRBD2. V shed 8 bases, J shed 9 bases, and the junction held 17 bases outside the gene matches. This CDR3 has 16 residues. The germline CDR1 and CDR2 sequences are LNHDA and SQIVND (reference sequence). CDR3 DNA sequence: TGTGCCAGTCGAGCGGGGGGACGGGTCCTACACGGTGAGCAGTTCTTC. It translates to CASRAGGRVLHGEQFF.

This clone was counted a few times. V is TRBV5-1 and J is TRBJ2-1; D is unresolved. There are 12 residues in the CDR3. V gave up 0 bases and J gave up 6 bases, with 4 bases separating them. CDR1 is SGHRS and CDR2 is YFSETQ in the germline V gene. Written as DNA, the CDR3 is TGCGCCAGCAGCTTGGGGACCAATGAGCAGTTCTTC. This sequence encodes CASSLGTNEQFF.

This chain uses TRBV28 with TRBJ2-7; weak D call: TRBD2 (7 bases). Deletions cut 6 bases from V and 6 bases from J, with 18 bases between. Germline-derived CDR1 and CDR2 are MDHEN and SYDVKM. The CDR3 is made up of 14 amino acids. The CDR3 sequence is CASSPDNREGEQYF. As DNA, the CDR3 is TGTGCCAGCAGCCCGGATAACAGGGAGGGCGAGCAGTACTTC.

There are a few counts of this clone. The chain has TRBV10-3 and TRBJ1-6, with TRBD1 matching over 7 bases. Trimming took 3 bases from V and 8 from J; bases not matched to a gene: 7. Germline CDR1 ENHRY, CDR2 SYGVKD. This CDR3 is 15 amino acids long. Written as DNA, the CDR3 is TGTGCCATCAGTGAAAGACAGGGTTGGGATTCACCCCTCCACTTT. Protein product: CAISERQGWDSPLHF.

In DNA form, the CDR3 reads TGTGCCAGCTCCCAACTTCAACAGCATACCAAGAACACTGAAGCTTTCTTT. Its translation: CASSQLQQHTKNTEAFF. The V gene is TRBV18, the J gene TRBJ1-1; D remains ambiguous. The CDR3 has 17 residues. Germline V lookup: CDR1 KGHSH, CDR2 LQKENI. Between the trimmed V and J ends, which lost 6 bases and 1 base, there was a span of 21 bases. Supplemented by reference TRBV18 and TRBJ1-1, the full variable domain reads NAGVMQNPRHLVRRRGQEARLRCSPMKGHSHVYWYRQLPEEGLKFMVYLQKENIIDESGMPKERFSAEFPKEGPSILRIQQVVRGDSAAYFCASSQLQQHTKNTEAFFGQGTRLTVV.

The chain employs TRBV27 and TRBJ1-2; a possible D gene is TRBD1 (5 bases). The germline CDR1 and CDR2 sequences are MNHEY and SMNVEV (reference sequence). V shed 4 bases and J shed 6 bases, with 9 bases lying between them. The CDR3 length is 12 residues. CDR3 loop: CASSSWGHGYTF. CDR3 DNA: TGTGCCAGCAGTTCTTGGGGCCATGGCTACACCTTC.

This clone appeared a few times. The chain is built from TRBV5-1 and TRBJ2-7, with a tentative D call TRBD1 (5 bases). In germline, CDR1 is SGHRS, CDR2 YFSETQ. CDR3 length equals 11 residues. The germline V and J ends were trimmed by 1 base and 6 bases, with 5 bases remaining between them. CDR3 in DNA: TGCGCCAGCAGCTTGACAGGCGAGCAGTACTTC. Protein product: CASSLTGEQYF.

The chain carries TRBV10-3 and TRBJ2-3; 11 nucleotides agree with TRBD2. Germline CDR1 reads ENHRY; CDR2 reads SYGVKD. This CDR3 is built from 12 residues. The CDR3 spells CATSGGTDTQYF. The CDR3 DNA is TGTGCGACTAGCGGGGGCACAGATACGCAGTATTTT.

This chain's CDR3 is CASSQSQVYEQYF. Written as DNA, the CDR3 is TGCGCCAGCAGCCAGTCACAGGTTTACGAGCAGTACTTC. The rearrangement links TRBV4-1 to TRBJ2-7; possibly TRBD1 for D (5 bases). The CDR3 has 13 amino acids. Trimming shortened V by 3 bases and J by 4 bases, and 10 bases separated the two germline ends. CDR1 MGHRA and CDR2 YSYEKL come from the germline V gene.

The CDR3 DNA reads TGTGCCAGCAGCTTGGACCTTAAAGGGTCCCTCCACTTT. Its translation is CASSLDLKGSLHF. This rearrangement joins TRBV5-4 to TRBJ1-6; no firm D call. Germline V lookup: CDR1 SGHNT, CDR2 YYREEE (reference sequence). This CDR3 region has 13 residues. Trimming took off 0 bases at V and 14 bases at J, with 12 bases between the two ends.

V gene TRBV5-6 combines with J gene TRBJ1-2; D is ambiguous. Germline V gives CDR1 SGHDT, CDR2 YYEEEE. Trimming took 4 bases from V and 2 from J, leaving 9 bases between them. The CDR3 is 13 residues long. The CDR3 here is CASSPEGNYGYTF. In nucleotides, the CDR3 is TGTGCCAGCAGCCCCGAAGGGAACTATGGCTACACCTTC.

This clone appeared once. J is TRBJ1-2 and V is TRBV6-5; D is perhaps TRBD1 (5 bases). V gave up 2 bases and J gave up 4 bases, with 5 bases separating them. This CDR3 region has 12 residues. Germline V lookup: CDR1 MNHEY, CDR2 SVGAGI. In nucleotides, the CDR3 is TGTGCCAGCAGTTACACAGGCTATGGCTACACCTTC. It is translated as CASSYTGYGYTF.